The present entry profiles one T cell receptor beta chain with its context. The antigen is undetermined. 5'RACE template switching added a universal primer site and UMIs to TCR cDNA. TCRdb re-derived calls from the 5' RACE reads in MiXCR, one entry per CDR3 protein. This sample has 300,000 or so distinct CDR3 sequences; about 7.8% occur once, and the top ten carry roughly a sixth. These data belong to a study of T cells after yellow fever vaccination. On the study more broadly: With SMART-Seq v4 Ultra Low Input, the fractions containing low cell numbers were prepared.

Study-level results: A faster peak, day 5 versus 15, was reached by the weaker secondary response. The booster saw the reappearance of most primary-vaccination clones (more than 95% CD4, around 88% CD8).

Germline V gene sequence: CDR1 SGHNT, CDR2 YYREEE (reference sequence). Trimming cost V 3 bases and J 2 bases, with 13 bases left between them. The CDR3 contains 15 residues. The sample consisted of PBMCs, taken approximately 47 days after the first yellow fever vaccination. The TCR sequence derives from a young man who received the YFV17D yellow fever vaccine. The V call is TRBV5-4, the J call TRBJ2-3, with D possibly being TRBD2 (6 bases). Here the CDR3 reads CASSSSAGFTDTQYF. The DNA for the CDR3 is TGTGCCAGCAGCTCATCGGCGGGATTCACAGATACGCAGTATTTT.